Sequencing of this TCR beta chain was carried out in a study of glioma-infiltrating T cells. This CDR3 has 11 amino acids. V was shortened by 7 bases and J by 11 bases, with 14 bases between the two germline ends. Germline CDR1 ENHRY, CDR2 SYGVKD. Whole-study results and caveats: Tissue-blood divergence was below expectation in non-neoplastic patients, above in gliomas. Tissue and blood shared very few CDR3 sequences.

There are many counts of this clonotype. Antigen unknown. Using RNA template, CDR3s of TCR alpha and beta were amplified with iRepertoire arm-PCR. One-step reverse transcription and amplification started from approximately 100-400 ng of tissue mRNA or PBMC total RNA. TCRdb analysed the multiplex PCR reads with MiXCR anew, one entry per CDR3 protein. The profile shows roughly 120,000 distinct CDR3 sequences, roughly 25% of them singletons. The rearrangement uses TRBV10-3 and TRBJ1-1, with D maybe TRBD1 (6 bases). This TCR came from a human donor with low-grade glioma or glioblastoma, undergoing nonglioma brain surgery, or in good health (not recorded which). What was sequenced was glioma tissue, nonneoplastic brain tissue, or PBMCs (not recorded which). The CDR3, as DNA: TGTGCCATCACGGGGGCAGGAGAGGCTTTCTTT. Protein sequence: CAITGAGEAFF.